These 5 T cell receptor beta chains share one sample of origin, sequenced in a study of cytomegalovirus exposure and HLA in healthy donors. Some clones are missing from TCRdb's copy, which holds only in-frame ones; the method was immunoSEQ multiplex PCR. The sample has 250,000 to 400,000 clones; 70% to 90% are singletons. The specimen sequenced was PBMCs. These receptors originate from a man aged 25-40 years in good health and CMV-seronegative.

The CDR3 bases are TGTGCCAGCCACACGGGGGGGACGAACACCGGGGAGCTGTTTTTT. The encoded protein is CASHTGGTNTGELFF. The chain couples TRBV6-1 to TRBJ2-2; 8 positions agree with TRBD2. The CDR3 has 15 residues. Germline-derived CDR1 and CDR2 are MNHNS and SASEGT. V gave up 8 bases and J gave up 0 bases; unmatched junction bases: 5.

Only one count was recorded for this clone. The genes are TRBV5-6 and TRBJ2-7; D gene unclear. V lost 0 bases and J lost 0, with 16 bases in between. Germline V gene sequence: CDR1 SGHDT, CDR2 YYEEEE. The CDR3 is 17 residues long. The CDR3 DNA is TGTGCCAGCAGCTTGGACAGAGCAGGCGCGCTCTCCTACGAGCAGTACTTC. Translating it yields CASSLDRAGALSYEQYF.

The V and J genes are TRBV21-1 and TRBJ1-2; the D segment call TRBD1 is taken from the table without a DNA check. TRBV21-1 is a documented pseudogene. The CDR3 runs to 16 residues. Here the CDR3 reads CASSTRQGWPNYGYTF. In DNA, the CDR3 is TGTGCCAGCAGCACTAGACAGGGGTGGCCTAACTATGGCTACACCTTC.

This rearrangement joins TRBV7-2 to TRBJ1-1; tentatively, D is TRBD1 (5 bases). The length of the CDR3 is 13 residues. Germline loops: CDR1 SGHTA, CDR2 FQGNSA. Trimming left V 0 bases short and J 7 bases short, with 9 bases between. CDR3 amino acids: CASSLAGAIEAFF. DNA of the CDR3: TGTGCCAGCAGCTTAGCAGGGGCGATTGAAGCTTTCTTT.

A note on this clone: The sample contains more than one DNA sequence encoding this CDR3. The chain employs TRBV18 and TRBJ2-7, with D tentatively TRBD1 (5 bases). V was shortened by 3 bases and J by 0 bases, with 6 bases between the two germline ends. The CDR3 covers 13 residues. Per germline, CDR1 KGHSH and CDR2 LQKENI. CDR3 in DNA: TGTGCCAGCTCACCCGACAGCTCCTACGAGCAGTACTTC. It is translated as CASSPDSSYEQYF.